This passage covers 2 T cell receptor beta chains from one sample sequenced in a study of cytomegalovirus exposure and HLA in healthy donors. The PCR contained 60 Vbeta and 13 Jbeta primers. Data came from immunoSEQ multiplex PCR; TCRdb stores just in-frame clones and leaves some out. Of approximately 170,000 clones in the sample, 65% to 85% were seen once. The specimen sequenced was PBMCs. The receptors here all came from a male donor in good health and CMV-seronegative.

This clone was found a few times. The chain joins TRBV4-3 to TRBJ2-7; unclear D gene. Germline lookup yields CDR1 LGHNA and CDR2 YSLEER. Trimming removed 1 base at V and 3 bases at J, with 13 bases between. The CDR3 runs 15 residues. CDR3 sequence reads: CASSQGWSTLYEQYF. The CDR3 DNA reads as TGCGCCAGCAGCCAAGGGTGGTCAACTCTCTACGAGCAGTACTTC.

The chain uses TRBV18 and TRBJ2-1; weak D call: TRBD2 (6 bases). The CDR3 is 15 amino acids. Germline loops: CDR1 KGHSH, CDR2 LQKENI. V lost 1 base to trimming and J lost 3 bases, with 10 bases between them. CDR3 protein: CASSPLQRVYNEQFF. Here the CDR3 DNA reads TGTGCCAGCTCACCACTCCAGCGGGTCTACAATGAGCAGTTCTTC. The whole variable domain, filled in from reference TRBV18 and TRBJ2-1, reads NAGVMQNPRHLVRRRGQEARLRCSPMKGHSHVYWYRQLPEEGLKFMVYLQKENIIDESGMPKERFSAEFPKEGPSILRIQQVVRGDSAAYFCASSPLQRVYNEQFFGPGTRLTVL.